This T cell receptor beta chain was found in a study of T cells expressing NK-cell markers. The wider study: Obtained from sorted CD3+CD56+NKG2C+, CD3+CD56+NKG2C- and CD3+CD56-NKG2C+ T cells were the TCR beta repertoires.

TCRdb re-called the 5' RACE reads and gives one entry per CDR3 protein, without DNA. The repertoire shows 400,000 or so distinct CDR3 sequences; the top ten hold roughly 10%. Germline V CDR1 and CDR2: SGHTA, FQGTGA. CDR3 length: 14 amino acids. The sample was blood T cells: a sorted CD56 or NKG2C T cell subset, CD4+ or CD8+ T cells, or bulk PBMC T cells (not recorded which). The rearrangement uses TRBV7-3 and TRBJ2-1; TCRdb reports TRBD2, a call that lacks DNA to check it against. This receptor was taken from a woman aged 45 to 65 in good health. CDR3 sequence reads: CASSPRLANNEQFF. Variable domain in full (rest from reference TRBV7-3 and TRBJ2-1): GAGVSQTPSNKVTEKGKYVELRCDPISGHTALYWYRQSLGQGPEFLIYFQGTGAADDSGLPNDRFFAVRPEGSVSTLKIQRTERGDSAVYLCASSPRLANNEQFFGPGTRLTVL.